The T cell receptor beta chain under discussion was sequenced for a study of PD-1 blockade in classical Hodgkin lymphoma. General observations from the study: Reports indicated that newly diagnosed patients had lower baseline TCR diversity than healthy donors did. Repertoire difference causes, possibly disease activity or prior therapy, remain undefined. Patients starting nivolumab under 1 year after ASCT were excluded.

For this clone: Its antigen is as yet unknown.

Trimming left V 0 bases short and J 5 bases short, with 12 bases between. The CDR3 totals 14 residues. From germline, CDR1 is SGDLS and CDR2 YYNGEE. Method: immunoSEQ multiplex PCR; TCRdb's copy keeps in-frame clones and lacks some. The table records roughly 35,000 clones, about 94% of them present only once. Stated time point: cycle 4 day 1 (C4D1), after more than 5 weeks of nivolumab. Each of the patients experienced relapse following autologous stem cell transplantation, and their brentuximab vedotin exposure differed. Negative magnetic selection isolated CD4+ T cells from thawed PBMCs. The chain has TRBV9 and TRBJ2-7; D remains unclear. The receptor was derived from a human donor with classical Hodgkin lymphoma. The material was CD4+ T cells from blood, obtained before the fourth cycle of nivolumab. The CDR3 spells CASSVGVLRDEQYF. The CDR3 nucleotides read TGTGCCAGCAGCGTAGGGGTCCTTCGGGACGAGCAGTACTTC. The whole variable domain, remainder taken from reference TRBV9 and TRBJ2-7, is DSGVTQTPKHLITATGQRVTLRCSPRSGDLSVYWYQQSLDQGLQFLIQYYNGEERAKGNILERFSAQQFPDLHSELNLSSLELGDSALYFCASSVGVLRDEQYFGPGTRLTVT.